These 12 T cell receptor beta chains share one sample of origin, sequenced in a study of naive and memory T cell subsets. The sample's treatment: skin biopsy from PPD injection site in Mantoux-positive individual. A UMI-containing oligonucleotide was joined by 3' ligation to the TCR cDNA template. Four PCR rounds used nested alpha and beta constant region primers plus the SP2 primer. MiXCR was run by TCRdb on the UMI-ligation and nested PCR reads, yielding one entry per CDR3 protein. The sample lists about 14,000 distinct CDR3 sequences, approximately 4.7% occurring once. Sequenced here: skin, sampled from a tuberculin skin test site. The receptors were sampled from an adult in good health.

The chain combines TRBV19 with TRBJ2-4; TRBD1 agrees at 7 bases. The CDR3 is 20 amino acids. With 5 bases clipped from V and 0 bases from J, the junction kept 19 bases outside the gene matches. Germline CDR1 LNHDA, CDR2 SQIVND (reference sequence). Here the CDR3 DNA reads TGTGCCAGTAGTGCACCGTACAGGGGCTACCCAGCGATAGCCAAAAACATTCAGTACTTC. Translated: CASSAPYRGYPAIAKNIQYF.

This clonotype was seen at least ten times. This sequence joins TRBV7-9 and TRBJ2-5; D call uncertain. The germline V gene encodes CDR1 SEHNR and CDR2 FQNEAQ (reference sequence). Trimming left V 5 bases short and J 6 bases short, with 7 bases between. The CDR3 spans 11 residues. CDR3 DNA: TGTGCCAGCAGCAAAGGCCAGACCCAGTACTTC. This translates into CASSKGQTQYF.

The CDR3 DNA is TGCGCCAGCAGCCAAGAGGGCCGACAGGGGACCATTCAGTACTTC. Translating gives CASSQEGRQGTIQYF. V is TRBV4-1 and J is TRBJ2-4, with 8 nucleotides matching TRBD1. This CDR3 comprises 15 residues. Germline lookup yields CDR1 MGHRA and CDR2 YSYEKL. V was clipped by 0 bases and J by 9 bases; unmatched bases: 7.

In this sample, this clonotype is medium-sized. The chain carries TRBV23-1 and TRBJ2-5, with D tentatively TRBD1 (6 bases). Being an ORF, TRBV23-1 has a function that is uncertain. CDR3 size: 17 residues. V was trimmed by 0 bases and J by 5 bases, leaving 19 bases between them. The CDR3 here is CASSQSKRGGVGETQYF. In nucleotides, the CDR3 is TGCGCCAGCAGTCAATCGAAGAGAGGGGGAGTCGGGGAGACCCAGTACTTC.

The V gene is TRBV5-1, the J gene TRBJ2-3; TRBD2 matches at 9 bases. Germline V gene data show CDR1 as SGHRS and CDR2 as YFSETQ. CDR3 length: 18 residues. Trimming at V came to 2 bases and at J to 0 bases, leaving 10 bases not matched to a gene. This CDR3 is CASSLAPSGATSTDTQYF. The CDR3 coding sequence is TGCGCCAGCAGCTTAGCTCCTAGCGGGGCCACTAGCACAGATACGCAGTATTTT.

The gene calls are TRBV4-3 and TRBJ2-7; D gene unclear. Between the trimmed V and J ends, which lost 1 base and 0 bases, there was a span of 7 bases. Germline V CDR1 and CDR2: LGHNA, YSLEER. CDR3 length equals 14 residues. The CDR3 region has the DNA TGCGCCAGCAGCCAAGGGTACAGCTCCTACGAGCAGTACTTC. The encoded protein is CASSQGYSSYEQYF.

By share of the sample, this clonotype is medium-sized. The V call is TRBV7-9, the J call TRBJ2-1, with TRBD2 matching over 9 bases. This CDR3 has 16 residues. CDR1 and CDR2 (germline): SEHNR, FQNEAQ (reference sequence). The V segment lost 1 base and the J segment 2 bases; nucleotides outside the gene matches: 3. For the CDR3, the DNA is TGTGCCAGCAGCTTAGTAGCGGGGGCCCCCTACAATGAGCAGTTCTTC. The encoded protein is CASSLVAGAPYNEQFF.

Many counts were recorded for this clonotype. V usage is TRBV4-2 and J usage is TRBJ1-5; 9 nucleotides match TRBD1. In germline, CDR1 is LGHNA, CDR2 YNFKEQ. V was pared by 0 bases and J by 6 bases, with 0 bases of the junction left unmatched. The CDR3 is 14 amino acids. CDR3 DNA sequence: TGTGCCAGCAGCCAAGAGACAGGGGGTCAGCCCCAGCATTTT. Protein: CASSQETGGQPQHF.

The sample holds many counts of this clonotype. The chain couples TRBV6-1 to TRBJ1-6; the D gene is possibly TRBD1 (6 bases). The V and J ends lost 6 bases and 7 bases respectively, with 16 bases between them. Germline lookup yields CDR1 MNHNS and CDR2 SASEGT. The CDR3 consists of 15 residues. The CDR3 DNA is TGTGCCAGCAGACCATCACAGGGACACAATTCACCCCTCCACTTT. Translation: CASRPSQGHNSPLHF.

This clonotype appeared many times. This chain connects TRBV7-2 to TRBJ2-3; 7 bases match TRBD2. V was pared by 6 bases and J by 6 bases, with 6 bases of the junction left unmatched. CDR3 length: 13 amino acids. Looked up from germline, CDR1 is SGHTA and CDR2 is FQGNSA. This CDR3 is CASRPSGEDTQYF. Here the CDR3 DNA reads TGTGCCAGCAGACCGAGCGGGGAGGATACGCAGTATTTT. Variable domain in full (rest from reference TRBV7-2 and TRBJ2-3): GAGVSQSPSNKVTEKGKDVELRCDPISGHTALYWYRQSLGQGLEFLIYFQGNSAPDKSGLPSDRFSAERTGGSVSTLTIQRTQQEDSAVYLCASRPSGEDTQYFGPGTRLTVL.

Sample share makes this clonotype medium-sized. This chain uses TRBV12-3 or TRBV12-4 with TRBJ1-1; D not certain. The length of the CDR3 is 12 residues. V was pared by 3 bases and J by 8 bases, with 10 bases between. The CDR3 sequence: CASSFYTGEAFF. The CDR3 coding sequence is TGTGCCAGCAGTTTCTATACGGGGGAAGCTTTCTTT.

This clonotype appeared many times. The genes are TRBV30 and TRBJ2-3; D remains unclear. V lost 4 bases to trimming and J lost 4 bases, with 12 bases between them. There are 13 residues in the CDR3. The germline V gene has CDR1 GTSNPN and CDR2 SVGIG (reference sequence). CDR3 DNA sequence: TGTGCCTGGACGCAGAGACGGGCAGATACGCAGTATTTT. Protein: CAWTQRRADTQYF. The complete variable domain, with remaining parts taken from reference TRBV30 and TRBJ2-3, reads SQTIHQWPATLVQPVGSPLSLECTVEGTSNPNLYWYRQAAGRGLQLLFYSVGIGQISSEVPQNLSASRPQDRQFILSSKKLLLSDSGFYLCAWTQRRADTQYFGPGTRLTVL.